This passage covers 10 T cell receptor beta chains from one sample sequenced in a study of memory CD8 T cells in hepatitis C reinfection. Here immunoSEQ multiplex PCR was the method, and the copy in TCRdb shows in-frame clones only, minus some. This table holds under 60,000 clones, around 92% found once. Time point: pre-reinfection, 55 to 20 weeks before reinfection detection. Sorted cells were sequenced directly ex vivo without any in vitro expansion. The sequenced sample was naive CD8+ T cells sorted from blood. The receptors here all came from a young man with hepatitis C virus infection.

CDR3 residues: CAISEAGTLHF. DNA for the CDR3: TGTGCCATCAGTGAGGCAGGGACCCTCCACTTT. The chain carries TRBV10-3 and TRBJ1-6, with a tentative D call TRBD1 (5 bases). The CDR3 covers 11 residues. The V end lost 2 bases, the J end lost 14 bases, and 7 bases lay between the germline ends. Germline assignment: CDR1 ENHRY and CDR2 SYGVKD.

This chain connects TRBV7-6 to TRBJ1-1; tentatively, D is TRBD1 (6 bases). Trimming removed 5 bases at V and 5 bases at J, with 12 bases between. Germline CDR1 SGHVS, CDR2 FNYEAQ. CDR3 length: 13 amino acids. CDR3 sequence reads: CASSRQVYTEAFF. The CDR3 DNA follows: TGTGCCAGCAGCCGACAGGTCTATACTGAAGCTTTCTTT.

The rearrangement links TRBV30 to TRBJ1-6, with 8 bases aligning to TRBD1. The germline gives CDR1 GTSNPN, CDR2 SVGIG (reference sequence). CDR3 length equals 17 residues. V shed 1 base and J 5 bases; nucleotides not matched to a gene: 10. CDR3: CAWSDQGAPTHNSPLHF. In DNA form, the CDR3 reads TGTGCCTGGAGTGACCAGGGGGCTCCGACTCATAATTCACCCCTCCACTTT. Together with reference TRBV30 and TRBJ1-6, the CDR3 gives the full variable domain: SQTIHQWPATLVQPVGSPLSLECTVEGTSNPNLYWYRQAAGRGLQLLFYSVGIGQISSEVPQNLSASRPQDRQFILSSKKLLLSDSGFYLCAWSDQGAPTHNSPLHFGNGTRLTVT.

The chain couples TRBV4-1 to TRBJ2-7; maybe TRBD1 (5 bases). Trimming cost V 0 bases and J 5 bases, with 8 bases left between them. The V gene's germline CDR1 is MGHRA and CDR2 YSYEKL. This CDR3 has 13 amino acids. The chain's CDR3 is CASSQESGNEQYF. In DNA form, the CDR3 reads TGCGCCAGCAGCCAAGAGTCAGGGAACGAGCAGTACTTC.

The chain joins TRBV28 to TRBJ1-4; D is undetermined. The CDR3 loop spans 12 amino acids. Germline-derived CDR1 and CDR2 are MDHEN and SYDVKM. V was pared by 5 bases and J by 4 bases, with 5 bases between. CDR3 sequence: CASSTDNEKLFF. CDR3 coding DNA: TGTGCCAGCAGTACTGATAATGAAAAACTGTTTTTT.

This rearrangement joins TRBV4-3 to TRBJ2-3; 10 bases are a match to TRBD2. CDR1 and CDR2 from the germline V gene are LGHNA and YSLEER. The CDR3 totals 16 residues. V shed 0 bases and J 4 bases; nucleotides not matched to a gene: 4. Written as DNA, the CDR3 is TGCGCCAGCAGCCAAGATCGGACTAGCGGCCCAGATACGCAGTATTTT. This encodes CASSQDRTSGPDTQYF.

A note on this clone: The junction differs from germline at one of its ends, possibly a read error. The V gene is TRBV27, the J gene TRBJ2-7, with TRBD1 matching 7 bases. CDR3 length: 18 residues. Germline CDR1 MNHEY, CDR2 SMNVEV (reference sequence). The CDR3 protein is CASSSSLPTGVDSYERYF. The CDR3 DNA follows: TGTGCCAGCAGTTCTTCCCTCCCAACAGGGGTGGACTCCTACGAGCGGTACTTC.

The chain combines TRBV6-5 with TRBJ1-1; D remains ambiguous. CDR1 MNHEY and CDR2 SVGAGI come from the germline V gene. This CDR3 region has 16 residues. The V end was cut by 0 bases, the J end by 5 bases, with 16 bases between. DNA of the CDR3: TGTGCCAGCAGTTACTCGACGGGGTTGGCCCTGACTGAAGCTTTCTTT. Its translation is CASSYSTGLALTEAFF.

V usage is TRBV28 and J usage is TRBJ2-7, with TRBD2 as a possible D gene (6 bases). The CDR3 is 16 residues long. Germline CDR1 MDHEN, CDR2 SYDVKM. V was shortened by 3 bases and J by 2 bases, with 17 bases between the two germline ends. CDR3 sequence: CASSFGLGGAAYEQYF. The CDR3 DNA sequence: TGTGCCAGCAGTTTTGGTCTGGGGGGAGCCGCCTACGAGCAGTACTTC.

This clone showed up just a few times. The rearrangement uses TRBV5-6 and TRBJ2-7; possibly TRBD1 for D (6 bases). CDR3 length: 15 amino acids. Trimming took off 1 base at V and 0 bases at J, with 11 bases between the two ends. Germline CDR1 is SGHDT and CDR2 is YYEEEE. CDR3 bases: TGTGCCAGCAGCTTGCGGGACACCGCCTCCTACGAGCAGTACTTC. Protein sequence: CASSLRDTASYEQYF.